These 11 T cell receptor beta chains originate from one sample sequenced in a study of post-analysis software for immune sequencing data. Study findings and constraints: Relative to controls, patients had five TRBV segments at higher frequency, with TRBV5-6, TRBV5-1 and TRBV20-1 among these.

Presence of unique molecular identifiers characterized the TCR beta cDNA libraries. Each CDR3 protein gets one entry after TCRdb re-called the PCR reads with MiXCR. This sample has almost 700,000 distinct CDR3 sequences, with 59% found just once. The antigens these receptors bind are not known. Material: blood. All receptors come from a girl aged 2 to 9 with multiple sclerosis.

The genes are TRBV20-1 and TRBJ2-3; D is uncertain. CDR1 is DFQATT, CDR2 SNEGSKA, per germline (reference sequence). The CDR3 covers 16 residues. Trimming cost V 7 bases and J 0 bases, with 20 bases left between them. The CDR3 DNA reads as TGCAGTGTTCTAGGCGTGCCACGTCCCAGCACAGATACGCAGTATTTT. It is translated as CSVLGVPRPSTDTQYF.

The chain links TRBV3-1 to TRBJ2-3; no reliable D call. The CDR3 consists of 14 residues. The germline V and J ends were trimmed by 0 bases and 0 bases, with 4 bases remaining between them. Per germline, CDR1 LGHDT and CDR2 YNNKEL (reference sequence). The CDR3 nucleotides read TGTGCCAGCAGCCAAGACATAAGCACAGATACGCAGTATTTT. Translation: CASSQDISTDTQYF.

This clonotype was counted between two and nine times. The DNA of the CDR3 is TGTGCCAGCAGCTTATCGGCGACGAACTATGGCTACACCTTC. It codes for CASSLSATNYGYTF. V gene TRBV11-3 combines with J gene TRBJ1-2; D remains unclear. The CDR3 is made up of 14 amino acids. Germline CDR1 and CDR2: SGHNT and YENEEA. With 2 bases removed from V and 2 bases from J, the gap between germline ends came to 9 bases. The full variable domain, with the rest looked up from reference TRBV11-3 and TRBJ1-2, is EAGVVQSPRYKIIEKKQPVAFWCNPISGHNTLYWYLQNLGQGPELLIRYENEEAVDDSQLPKDRFSAERLKGVDSTLKIQPAELGDSAVYLCASSLSATNYGYTFGSGTRLTVV.

The CDR3 nucleotides read TGTGCCAGCAGTTACACCTACTGGGCAGCCTATGGCTACACCTTC. It codes for CASSYTYWAAYGYTF. The J gene is TRBJ1-2, the V gene TRBV6-5; D gene ambiguous. This CDR3 contains 15 residues. Trimming pared 2 bases from V and 4 bases from J, leaving 14 bases between. From germline, CDR1 is MNHEY and CDR2 SVGAGI.

The chain links TRBV12-3 or TRBV12-4 to TRBJ2-1; tentative D call: TRBD2 (6 bases). The CDR3 length is 15 residues. Trimming took off 6 bases at V and 8 bases at J, with 20 bases between the two ends. CDR3 sequence (DNA): TGTGCCAGCAGGGTACTAGCTCCCCATGGATATGAGCAGTTCTTC. It codes for CASRVLAPHGYEQFF.

The chain combines TRBV20-1 with TRBJ2-1; the match to TRBD1 covers 12 bases. From germline, CDR1 is DFQATT and CDR2 SNEGSKA (reference sequence). V dropped 5 bases and J dropped 0; count of bases not matched to a gene: 2. The CDR3 contains 15 residues. CDR3 in amino acids: CSAPGQGASYNEQFF. CDR3 sequence (DNA): TGCAGTGCTCCGGGACAGGGGGCCTCCTACAATGAGCAGTTCTTC.

The J gene is TRBJ2-7, the V gene TRBV27, with D unclear. Deletions cut 0 bases from V and 10 bases from J, with 16 bases between. The CDR3 sequence is 14 residues long. Germline-derived CDR1 and CDR2 are MNHEY and SMNVEV (reference sequence). The CDR3 nucleotides read TGTGCCAGCAGTTTATCCAACGATCCCCGTATTCAGTACTTC. This codes for CASSLSNDPRIQYF.

CDR3 nucleotides: TGCAGTGCTAGCGACACCTCCGGGACTAGCTCCTACAATGAGCAGTTCTTC. Translated: CSASDTSGTSSYNEQFF. The chain carries TRBV20-1 and TRBJ2-1; 8 nucleotides line up with TRBD2. This CDR3 is 17 amino acids long. Losses at the gene ends were 3 bases for V and 0 bases for J; bases not matched to a gene: 10. The V gene's germline CDR1 is DFQATT and CDR2 SNEGSKA (reference sequence).

This clonotype has more than one count but fewer than ten. J is TRBJ1-2 and V is TRBV4-1; D is ambiguous. The ends were cut back, 2 bases at V and 4 bases at J, with 11 bases in the middle. The CDR3 consists of 14 residues. Germline CDR1 is MGHRA and CDR2 is YSYEKL. CDR3 bases: TGCGCCAGCAGCCAATCTCCGGTTATCTATGGCTACACCTTC. This codes for CASSQSPVIYGYTF.

The rearrangement links TRBV7-9 to TRBJ2-1, with TRBD2 identical over 8 bases. The germline V gene has CDR1 SEHNR and CDR2 FQNEAQ (reference sequence). Trimming cost V 6 bases and J 8 bases; bases outside gene matches: 15. CDR3 length equals 16 residues. The CDR3 here is CASSYTTSESGHEQFF. Here the CDR3 DNA reads TGTGCCAGCAGTTATACGACTAGCGAGTCTGGCCATGAGCAGTTCTTC.

This chain connects TRBV20-1 to TRBJ2-7; 10 positions match TRBD2. The CDR3 has 16 amino acids. In germline, CDR1 is DFQATT, CDR2 SNEGSKA (reference sequence). V lost 4 bases and J lost 6; bases outside the gene matches: 15. In DNA, the CDR3 is TGCAGTGCTACTCGCCGGGAGCGGGAGGGCCTAGGCGAGCAGTACTTC. This encodes CSATRREREGLGEQYF.